There are a few counts of the clone carrying this T cell receptor beta chain. The antigen remains unidentified. The data derive from a study of T-cell memory formation after mild COVID-19. Whole-study findings and limits: Clones which contracted sat mainly in CM and EM if CD4+, and in EMRA if CD8+.

CDR1 and CDR2 from the germline V gene are SGHKS and YYEKEE (reference sequence). V was trimmed by 6 bases and J by 4 bases, leaving 10 bases between them. The length of the CDR3 is 13 residues. 5'RACE primed from the constant segment yielded TCR alpha and TCR beta cDNA libraries bearing sample barcodes and UMIs. TCRdb analysed the 5' RACE reads with MiXCR anew, one entry per CDR3 protein. The sample lists 400,000 or so distinct CDR3 sequences; roughly 20% were seen once. The chain recombines TRBV5-5 with TRBJ2-2; D possibly corresponds to TRBD2 (5 bases). The sequenced sample was PBMCs or a T cell subset sorted from them (not recorded which). This clonotype was obtained from an adult woman who had mild COVID-19 (a few samples of this study predate the infection). Cell type and time point are not known. CDR3 nucleotides: TGTGCCAGCAAAGAGGGCCTCACCGGGGAGCTGTTTTTT. The encoded protein is CASKEGLTGELFF. Using reference TRBV5-5 and TRBJ2-2 for the parts outside the CDR3, the full variable domain is DAGVTQSPTHLIKTRGQQVTLRCSPISGHKSVSWYQQVLGQGPQFIFQYYEKEERGRGNFPDRFSARQFPNYSSELNVNALLLGDSALYLCASKEGLTGELFFGEGSRLTVL.